These T cell receptor beta chains were read from a single sample in a study of cytomegalovirus exposure and HLA in healthy donors. The protocol was immunoSEQ multiplex PCR, while the TCRdb copy is restricted to in-frame clones and leaves out a portion. The table shows around 220,000 clones, with approximately 79% occurring only once. Source material: PBMCs. Receptor source: a man younger than 35 in good health and CMV-seronegative. The CDR3 runs from the conserved cysteine through the conserved F or W. A D gene is named only where the DNA matches it firmly. Some rows mark clone size as missing; the rest say once, few, many or name a class of expanded clone.

>TRBV7-9|TRBJ2-1|NA|NA
TGTGCCAGCATAGCAACTTCCGATGGCGATGAGCAGTTCTTC
CASIATSDGDEQFF
>TRBV5-4|TRBJ2-3|NA|NA
TGTGCCAGCAGCTTTACGGGGGTCTCAGATACGCAGTATTTT
CASSFTGVSDTQYF
>TRBV5-1|TRBJ2-7|NA|TRBD1
TGCGCCAGCAGCTTGGGGACAGGGCGGGAGCAGTACTTC
CASSLGTGREQYF
>TRBV6-6|TRBJ2-1|NA|TRBD2
TGTGCCAGCAGTTACCTAGCGGGAAAGCATGAGCAGTTCTTC
CASSYLAGKHEQFF
>TRBV4-1|TRBJ2-1|NA|NA
TGCGCCAGCAGCCAAGATCCCACTAGTTACAATGAGCAGTTCTTC
CASSQDPTSYNEQFF
>TRBV28|TRBJ1-3|NA|NA
TGTGCCAGCAGTTTCCTACAGGGAGGAAACACCATATATTTT
CASSFLQGGNTIYF
>TRBV2|TRBJ1-1|NA|TRBD1
TGTGCCAGCAGCCTTTCAGGGGGTGACACTGAAGCTTTCTTT
CASSLSGGDTEAFF
>TRBV28|TRBJ1-1|few|TRBD1
TGTGCCAGCAGTTCTGACAGGGGGGGAAAGAACACTGAAGCTTTCTTT
CASSSDRGGKNTEAFF
>TRBV11-2|TRBJ2-5|NA|TRBD2
TGTGCCAGCAGCTTAGTGGGGACTAAAGAGACCCAGTACTTC
CASSLVGTKETQYF
>TRBV6-5|TRBJ2-3|NA|NA
TGTGCCAGCAGTTATGCGGGAGATACGCAGTATTTT
CASSYAGDTQYF